The entry below gives a single TCR beta chain sequence along with its context. The junction does not match germline at one end; this may be a read error. PCR used 60 Vbeta primers and 13 Jbeta primers. Here immunoSEQ multiplex PCR was the method, and the copy in TCRdb shows in-frame clones only, minus some. The table has around 130,000 clones, 81% seen once. The entry originates in a study of cytomegalovirus exposure and HLA in healthy donors. The TCR originated in a woman in her 40s in good health and CMV-seronegative. Sequenced: PBMCs.

CDR3 in DNA: TGTTCCAGCGCACCTACAGGGCTAGGGTGGTACTTC. Protein: CSSAPTGLGWYF. The V call is TRBV7-9, the J call TRBJ2-7; TRBD1 is a possible D gene (6 bases). This CDR3 has 12 residues. Germline CDR1 reads SEHNR; CDR2 reads FQNEAQ (reference sequence).